Sequencing of this T cell receptor (beta chain) was carried out in a study of shared clonotypes between healthy human individuals (dated by TCRdb to 2020 to 2022). In the study overall: A couple of women and a few men aged 18 to 49 years were included in the cohort. For each donor, three plates each were used for CD4 naive and CD4 memory, two plates were used for CD8 naive, and one plate was used for CD8 memory. The study deeply sequenced blood TCR repertoires of several healthy adults to estimate repertoire size and the extent of clonotype sharing between individuals. To increase sequencing depth and limit assay-specific biases, TCR repertoire library preparation and sequencing were carried out by different laboratories using diverse techniques. Between about 0.94 and 8.9 billion PBMCs per donor were obtained by leukapheresis. What the research found in general, with its limitations: Sharing across several donors was observed for 5% to 6.5% of naive CD4, 3.5% of naive CD8, about 2.5% of memory CD4, and roughly 0.4% of memory CD8 clonotypes. Larger estimated clonotype richness was generally found for naive subsets than for memory subsets. Pairwise subsampling indicated that sequencing depth was expected to affect the degree of clonotype sharing among donors. Compared with non-shared clonotypes, the clonotypes found in all four sorted-subset donors had higher generation probabilities. Sampling was restricted to blood, and TCR repertoires in tissue are likely to differ from TCR repertoires in blood. Because the study included only a small number of donors, the genetic and exposure-history diversity represented was limited. Rarefaction of sorted-subset datasets indicated incomplete sequencing despite the large sequencing depth.

Comment on this clone: There is no known antigen for this receptor. No quality values exist for individual bases; no much larger clone is one base distant.

In the germline V gene, CDR1 corresponds to SGHDT and CDR2 to YYEEEE. Relative to germline, V is 4 bases shorter and J is 0 bases shorter, with 11 bases between their ends. The CDR3 runs 15 amino acids, cysteine and phenylalanine included. Solely the CDR3 DNA is kept, with 45 bases framed from the first base. TCR CDR3 regions were amplified from genomic DNA by multiplex PCR using the deep immunoSEQ assay. For each cell subset, the extracted genomic DNA was distributed evenly across all wells of several immunoSEQ 96-well plates, and each plate served as one replicate. Each replicate PCR for sorted subsets received around 210 ng genomic DNA, equal to tens of thousands of T cell genomes. Purified libraries were quantified with a Qubit 3.0 fluorometer, sized on a Bioanalyzer 2100, and re-quantified with the KAPA Library Quantification kit. A separate single-read 150-cycle Illumina NextSeq 550 flow cell was used to sequence each immunoSEQ 96-well plate. In the authors' own workflow: The immunoSEQ output contained only junctional sequences without quality scores, so filtering could not match that applied to full-length reads. Sequences were annotated with PyIR, a Python wrapper for IgBLAST v1.9, and V/J genes and CDR3 were assigned using IMGT germline references. Reads with weak V/J assignments (E-value above 1e-6), missing CDR3, stop codons, out-of-frame junctions, or ambiguous translated residues were removed. V3J clonotypes were defined by identical inferred V gene, J gene, and CDR3 amino acid sequence. To compute the percentage overlap between repertoires, the number of shared unique clonotypes was divided by the size of the smaller repertoire. RTK rarefaction, the Chao1 estimator, and Recon v2.1 estimates of unobserved clonotypes were used to assess repertoire richness. Generation probabilities for all TCRbeta clonotypes obtained by the gDNA method from a handful of donors were computed using OLGA. Imported from immuneACCESS, the table was reduced by TCRdb to in-frame sequences with V and J called. These copies leave out some clones; in studies compared against another copy, an unresolved V gene accounts for under half, and the cause of the remainder is not known. The DNA was the basis for D and trimming; V, J and clone size are from that table. This sample has roughly 2.6 million clones in its table, and around 90% of those were observed once. Together, the top ten hold roughly 0.13% of the sample.

Donors were healthy HIV-negative adults with no recently reported acute infections or vaccinations. Every donor was a Caucasian adult residing in Nashville, Tennessee, USA. CD4+ T cells were enriched by magnetic negative selection; naive cells were then positively selected on CD45RA, and the negative fraction formed the memory subset. Blood was obtained by leukapheresis, after which PBMCs were separated by Ficoll-Histopaque density gradient centrifugation and cryopreserved in liquid nitrogen vapor phase. Analytical flow cytometry was used to check the purity and quantity of each magnetically sorted T cell population. Genomic DNA was isolated from every sorted fraction and measured by UV absorbance on a Nanodrop 2000c.

The sequenced material came from naive CD4+ T cells sorted from blood. What this sample's cell subset or site label stands for: CD45RA+ positively selected. The receptor chain draws on TRBV5-6 and TRBJ2-4; the D segment is perhaps TRBD1 or TRBD2, each sharing 5 matched bases. This receptor was obtained from a man in his late teens or twenties in good health. The CDR3 in this case is CASSRDQIAKNIQYF. DNA sequence: TGTGCCAGCAGCCGGGACCAGATAGCCAAAAACATTCAGTACTTC.